This T cell receptor (beta chain) was recorded in a study of blood T cells in healthy people across ages. Study-level findings and limits: With naive T cell percentage, TCR beta diversity showed a strong correlation. A roughly linear age-dependent decrease characterized TCR beta diversity per million T cells.

The CDR3 loop spans 15 amino acids. CDR1 is MDHEN and CDR2 is SYDVKM in the germline V gene. The V and J ends lost 5 bases and 2 bases, in that order; junction bases with no gene match: 6. As for this clonotype: Its specificity is unknown.

For every donor, a draw yielded around 10 milliliters of peripheral blood. For the second PCR, which ran for 7 to 11 cycles, a sample-barcoded 5' primer and a J-beta primer mix were used. In TCRdb, the 5' RACE reads were re-called with MiXCR into one record per CDR3 protein. Among over 1,500,000 distinct CDR3 sequences, roughly two fifths were seen once, and the ten largest hold roughly 23%. J is TRBJ2-7 and V is TRBV28; 10 bases are shared with TRBD1. The receptor was derived from a human donor in good health. Specimen: blood. The CDR3 DNA follows: TGTGCCAGCAGTGGGAGACAGGGGGCCCCCTACGAGCAGTACTTC. It codes for CASSGRQGAPYEQYF.